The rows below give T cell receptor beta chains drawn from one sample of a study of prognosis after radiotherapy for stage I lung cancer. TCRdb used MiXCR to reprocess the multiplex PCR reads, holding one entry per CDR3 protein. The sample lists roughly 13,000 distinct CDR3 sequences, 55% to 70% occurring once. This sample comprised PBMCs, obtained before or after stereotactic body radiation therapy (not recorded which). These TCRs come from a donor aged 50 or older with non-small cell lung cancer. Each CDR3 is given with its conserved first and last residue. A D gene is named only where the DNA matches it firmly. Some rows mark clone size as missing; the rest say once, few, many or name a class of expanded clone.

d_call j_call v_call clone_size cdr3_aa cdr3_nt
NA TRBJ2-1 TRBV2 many CASSGGNNVNEQFF TGTGCCAGCAGTGGTGGGAATAACGTCAATGAGCAGTTCTTC
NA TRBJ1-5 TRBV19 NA CASSAGVRQPQHF TGTGCCAGTAGTGCAGGCGTCCGCCAGCCCCAGCATTTT
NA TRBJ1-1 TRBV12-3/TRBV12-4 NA CASSLSRGGGKDTEAFF TGTGCCAGCAGTTTAAGCAGGGGCGGTGGTAAGGACACTGAAGCTTTCTTT
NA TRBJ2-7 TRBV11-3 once CASSSVTYERYF TGTGCCAGCAGTTCGGTGACCTACGAGCGGTACTTC
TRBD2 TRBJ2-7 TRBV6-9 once CASSYNVTSGTYDYEQYF TGTGCCAGCAGTTACAACGTGACTAGCGGAACATACGACTACGAGCAGTACTTC
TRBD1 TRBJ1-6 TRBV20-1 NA CSALPGQGYNSPLHF TGCAGTGCTTTACCGGGACAGGGATATAATTCACCCCTCCACTTT
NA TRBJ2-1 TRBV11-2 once CASSLDPRRNNEQFF TGTGCCAGCAGCTTAGATCCGAGGAGGAACAATGAGCAGTTCTTC
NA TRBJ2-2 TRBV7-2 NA CASSLGGSGELFF TGTGCCAGCAGCTTGGGTGGTTCCGGGGAGCTGTTTTTT
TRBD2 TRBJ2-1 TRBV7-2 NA CASSLRLAGWTGEQFF TGTGCCAGCAGCTTAAGGCTAGCGGGGTGGACTGGTGAGCAGTTCTTC
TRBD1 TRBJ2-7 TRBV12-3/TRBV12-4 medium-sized CASSSGQGGTYEQYF TGTGCCAGCAGTTCCGGACAGGGTGGAACCTACGAGCAGTACTTC
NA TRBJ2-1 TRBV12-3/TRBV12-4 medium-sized CASSFGRDNEQFF TGTGCCAGCAGTTTTGGTAGGGACAATGAGCAGTTCTTC
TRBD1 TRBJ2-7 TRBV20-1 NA CSATLQDRGTDEQYF TGCAGTGCTACCCTCCAGGACAGGGGTACAGACGAGCAGTACTTC
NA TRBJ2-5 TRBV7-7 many CASSLGGAQETQYF TGTGCTAGCAGCTTAGGTGGGGCCCAAGAGACCCAGTACTTC
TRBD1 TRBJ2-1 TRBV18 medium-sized CASSPPRQGAKQFF TGTGCCAGCTCACCCCCGAGGCAGGGGGCAAAGCAGTTCTTC
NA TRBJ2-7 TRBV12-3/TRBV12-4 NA CASSVSGTASYEQYF TGTGCCAGCAGTGTATCCGGGACCGCATCCTACGAGCAGTACTTC
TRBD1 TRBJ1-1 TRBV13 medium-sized CASSTQGAHTEAFF TGTGCCAGCAGCACTCAGGGGGCGCACACTGAAGCTTTCTTT
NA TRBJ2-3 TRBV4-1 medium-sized CASSQDDTQYF TGCGCCAGCAGCCAAGATGATACGCAGTATTTT
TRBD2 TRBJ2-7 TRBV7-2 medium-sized CASSLAGGSYEQYF TGTGCCAGCAGCCTAGCGGGAGGCTCCTACGAGCAGTACTTC
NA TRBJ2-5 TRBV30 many CAWDGAGETQYF TGTGCCTGGGACGGGGCGGGAGAGACCCAGTACTTC
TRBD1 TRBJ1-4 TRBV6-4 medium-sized CASSGDSESEKLFF TGTGCCAGCAGTGGGGACAGTGAAAGTGAAAAACTGTTTTTT
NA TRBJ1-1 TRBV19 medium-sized CASSTGGDTEAFF TGTGCCAGTAGCACGGGGGGAGATACTGAAGCTTTCTTT
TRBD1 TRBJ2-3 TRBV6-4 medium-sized CASSDSGGGTDTQYF TGTGCCAGCAGTGACTCAGGGGGCGGCACAGATACGCAGTATTTT
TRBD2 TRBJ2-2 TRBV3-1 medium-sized CASSQIAGGENTGELFF TGTGCCAGCAGCCAGATAGCGGGAGGGGAGAACACCGGGGAGCTGTTTTTT
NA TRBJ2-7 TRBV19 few CASSTTDLSFYEQHF TGTGCCAGTAGTACCACAGACCTTAGCTTCTACGAGCAGCACTTC
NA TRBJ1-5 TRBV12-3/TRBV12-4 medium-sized CASSIGGSNQPQHF TGTGCCAGCAGTATCGGGGGTTCGAATCAGCCCCAGCATTTT
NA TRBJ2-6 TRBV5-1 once CTSSTYSGSWANVLTF TGCACCAGCAGCACCTATAGTGGCTCTTGGGCCAACGTCCTGACTTTC
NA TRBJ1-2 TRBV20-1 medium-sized CSATPVPTAYGYTF TGCAGTGCTACCCCAGTTCCGACAGCCTATGGCTACACCTTC
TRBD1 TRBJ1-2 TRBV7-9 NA CASSFGGGPYGYTF TGTGCCAGCAGCTTTGGAGGGGGCCCCTATGGCTACACCTTC
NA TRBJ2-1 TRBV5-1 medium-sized CASSLPGNEQFF TGCGCCAGCAGCCTCCCCGGTAATGAGCAGTTCTTC
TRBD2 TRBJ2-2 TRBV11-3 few CASRSYFTSGTTGELFF TGTGCCAGCAGATCGTACTTTACTAGCGGGACCACCGGGGAGCTGTTTTTT
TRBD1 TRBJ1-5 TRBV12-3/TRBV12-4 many CASRASGTGASQPQHF TGTGCCAGCAGAGCCTCCGGGACAGGGGCCAGTCAGCCCCAGCATTTT
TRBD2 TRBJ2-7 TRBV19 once CASSIQRENEQYF TGTGCCAGTAGTATTCAGCGGGAGAACGAGCAGTACTTC
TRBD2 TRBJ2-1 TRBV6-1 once CASSLFRTSGMWNEQFF TGTGCCAGCAGTCTCTTTCGGACTAGCGGGATGTGGAATGAGCAGTTCTTC
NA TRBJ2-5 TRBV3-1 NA CASSQDGGFGETQYF TGTGCCAGCAGCCAAGACGGGGGATTCGGAGAGACCCAGTACTTC
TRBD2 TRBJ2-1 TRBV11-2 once CASSLTSGHYNEQFF TGTGCCAGCAGCTTAACTAGCGGGCACTACAATGAGCAGTTCTTC
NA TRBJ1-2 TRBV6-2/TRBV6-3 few CASSTRGDYGYTF TGTGCCAGCAGCACTCGGGGGGACTATGGCTACACCTTC
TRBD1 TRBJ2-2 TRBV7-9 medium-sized CASSAGTGDTGELFF TGTGCCAGCAGCGCCGGGACAGGGGACACCGGGGAGCTGTTTTTT
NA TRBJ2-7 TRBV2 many CASSAQGVDEQYF TGTGCCAGCAGTGCTCAGGGTGTTGACGAGCAGTACTTC
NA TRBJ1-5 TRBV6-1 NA CASILAGNQPHHF TGTGCCAGCATCCTGGCTGGGAATCAGCCCCATCATTTT
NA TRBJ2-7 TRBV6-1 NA CASSPRYSYEHYF TGTGCCAGCAGTCCACGGTACTCCTACGAGCACTACTTC
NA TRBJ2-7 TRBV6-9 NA CASSYSPGSYEQYF TGTGCCAGCAGTTACTCCCCAGGCTCCTACGAGCAGTACTTC